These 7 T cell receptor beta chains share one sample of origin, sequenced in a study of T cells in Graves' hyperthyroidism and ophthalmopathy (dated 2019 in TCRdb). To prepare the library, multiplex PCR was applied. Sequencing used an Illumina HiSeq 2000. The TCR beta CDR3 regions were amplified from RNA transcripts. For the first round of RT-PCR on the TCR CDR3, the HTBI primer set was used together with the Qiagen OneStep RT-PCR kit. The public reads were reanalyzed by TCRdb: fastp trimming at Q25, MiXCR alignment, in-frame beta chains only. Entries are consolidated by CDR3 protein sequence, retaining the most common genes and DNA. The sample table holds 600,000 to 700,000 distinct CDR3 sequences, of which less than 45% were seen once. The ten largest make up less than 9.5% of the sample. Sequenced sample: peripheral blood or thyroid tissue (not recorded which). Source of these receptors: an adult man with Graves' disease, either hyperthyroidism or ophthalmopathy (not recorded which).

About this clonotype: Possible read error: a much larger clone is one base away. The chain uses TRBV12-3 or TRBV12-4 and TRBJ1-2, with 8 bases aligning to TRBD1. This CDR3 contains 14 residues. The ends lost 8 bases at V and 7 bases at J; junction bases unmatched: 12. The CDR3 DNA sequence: TGTGCCAGCGGGTTGGGAGGACAGGGACTTGGCTACACCTTC. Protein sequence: CASGLGGQGLGYTF.

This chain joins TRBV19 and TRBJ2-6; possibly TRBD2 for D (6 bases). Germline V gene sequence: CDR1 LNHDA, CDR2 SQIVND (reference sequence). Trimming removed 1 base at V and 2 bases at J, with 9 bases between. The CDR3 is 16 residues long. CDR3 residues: CASSIGGAAGANVLTF. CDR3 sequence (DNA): TGTGCCAGTAGTATAGGCGGGGCGGCTGGGGCCAACGTCCTGACTTTC.

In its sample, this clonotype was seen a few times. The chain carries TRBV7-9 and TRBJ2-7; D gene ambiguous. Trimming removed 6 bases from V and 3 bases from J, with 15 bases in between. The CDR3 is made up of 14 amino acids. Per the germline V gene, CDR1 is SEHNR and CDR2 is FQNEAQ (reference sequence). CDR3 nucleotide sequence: TGTGCCAGCAGGGCTTCAGGATCCCTCTACGAGCAGTACTTC. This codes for CASRASGSLYEQYF.

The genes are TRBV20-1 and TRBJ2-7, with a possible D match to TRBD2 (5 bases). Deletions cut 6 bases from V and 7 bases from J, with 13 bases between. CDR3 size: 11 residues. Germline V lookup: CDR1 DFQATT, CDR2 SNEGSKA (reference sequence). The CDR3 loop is CSASHRGEQYF. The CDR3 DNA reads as TGCAGTGCCAGCCATCGGGGAGAGCAGTACTTC.

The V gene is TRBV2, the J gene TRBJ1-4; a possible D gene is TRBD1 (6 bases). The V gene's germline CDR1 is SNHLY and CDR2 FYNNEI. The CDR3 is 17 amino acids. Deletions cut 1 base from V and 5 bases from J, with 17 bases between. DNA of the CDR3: TGTGCCAGCAGTGAAGGAGGAGGACAGCCCCTAAATGAAAAACTGTTTTTT. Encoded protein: CASSEGGGQPLNEKLFF.

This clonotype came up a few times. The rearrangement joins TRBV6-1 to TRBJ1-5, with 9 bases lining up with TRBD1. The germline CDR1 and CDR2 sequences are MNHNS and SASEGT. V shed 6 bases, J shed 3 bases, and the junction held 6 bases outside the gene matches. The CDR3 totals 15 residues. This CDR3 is CASRPGTGYNQPQHF. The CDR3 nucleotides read TGTGCCAGCAGACCCGGGACAGGGTACAATCAGCCCCAGCATTTT.

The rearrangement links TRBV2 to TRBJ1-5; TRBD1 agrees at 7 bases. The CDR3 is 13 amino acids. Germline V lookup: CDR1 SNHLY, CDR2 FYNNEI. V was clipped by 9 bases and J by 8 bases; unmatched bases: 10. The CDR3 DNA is TGTGCCAGTGGGACAGTGGAAAGTGAGCCCCAGCATTTT. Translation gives CASGTVESEPQHF.